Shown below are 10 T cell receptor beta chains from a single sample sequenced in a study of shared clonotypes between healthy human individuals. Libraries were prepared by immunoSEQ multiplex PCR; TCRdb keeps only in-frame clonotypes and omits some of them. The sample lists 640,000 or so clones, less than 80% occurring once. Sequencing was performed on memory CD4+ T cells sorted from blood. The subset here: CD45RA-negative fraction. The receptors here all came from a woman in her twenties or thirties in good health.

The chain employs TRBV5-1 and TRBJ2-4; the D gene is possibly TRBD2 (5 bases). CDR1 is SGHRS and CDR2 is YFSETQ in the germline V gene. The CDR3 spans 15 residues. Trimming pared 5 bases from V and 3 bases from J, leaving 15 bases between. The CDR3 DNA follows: TGCGCCAGCAGTATTGACGGGAACAACAAAAACATTCAGTACTTC. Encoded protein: CASSIDGNNKNIQYF.

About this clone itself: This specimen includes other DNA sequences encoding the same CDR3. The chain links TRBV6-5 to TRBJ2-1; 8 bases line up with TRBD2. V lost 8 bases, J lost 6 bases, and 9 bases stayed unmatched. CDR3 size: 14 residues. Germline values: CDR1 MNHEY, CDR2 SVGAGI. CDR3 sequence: CASRPGGVGNEQFF. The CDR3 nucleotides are TGTGCCAGCCGGCCGGGAGGGGTAGGCAATGAGCAGTTCTTC.

The CDR3 region has the DNA TGTGCCAGTAGATCCTGGCGGGGATCTGGAAACACCATATATTTT. Encoded protein: CASRSWRGSGNTIYF. The gene calls are TRBV19 and TRBJ1-3, with unresolved D. Deletions cut 6 bases from V and 1 base from J, with 13 bases between. Germline values: CDR1 LNHDA, CDR2 SQIVND (reference sequence). This CDR3 spans 15 amino acids.

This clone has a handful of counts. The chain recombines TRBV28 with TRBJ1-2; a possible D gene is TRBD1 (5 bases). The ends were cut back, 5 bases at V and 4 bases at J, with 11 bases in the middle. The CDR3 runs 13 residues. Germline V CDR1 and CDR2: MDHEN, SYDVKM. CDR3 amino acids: CASSTGTSYGYTF. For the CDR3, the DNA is TGTGCCAGCAGTACGGGGACTAGCTATGGCTACACCTTC.

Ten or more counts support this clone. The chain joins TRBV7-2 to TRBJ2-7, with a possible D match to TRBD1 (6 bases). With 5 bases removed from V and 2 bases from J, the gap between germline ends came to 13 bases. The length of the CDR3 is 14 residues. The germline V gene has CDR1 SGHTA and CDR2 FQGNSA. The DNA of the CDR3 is TGTGCCAGCAGCAATAACAGGGTAGCCTACGAGCAGTACTTC. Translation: CASSNNRVAYEQYF.

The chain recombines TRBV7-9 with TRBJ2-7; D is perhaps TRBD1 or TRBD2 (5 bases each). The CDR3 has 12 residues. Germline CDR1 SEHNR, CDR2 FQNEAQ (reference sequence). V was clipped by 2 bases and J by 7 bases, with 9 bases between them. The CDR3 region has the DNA TGTGCCAGCAGCTTATACGAGGGGGAGCAGTACTTC. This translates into CASSLYEGEQYF.

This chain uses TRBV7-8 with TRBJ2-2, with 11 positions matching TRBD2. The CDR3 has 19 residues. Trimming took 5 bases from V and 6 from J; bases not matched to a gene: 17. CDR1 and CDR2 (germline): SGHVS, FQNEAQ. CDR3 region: CASSPAAGGLAAGAGELFF. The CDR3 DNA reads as TGTGCCAGCAGCCCAGCTGCGGGGGGACTAGCGGCTGGGGCCGGGGAGCTGTTTTTT.

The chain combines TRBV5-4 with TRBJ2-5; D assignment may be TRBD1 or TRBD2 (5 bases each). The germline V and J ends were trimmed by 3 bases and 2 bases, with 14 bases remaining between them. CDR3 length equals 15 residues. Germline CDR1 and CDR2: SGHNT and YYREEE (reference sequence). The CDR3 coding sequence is TGTGCCAGCAGCTGGGGGTTAGGGGAACAAGAGACCCAGTACTTC. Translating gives CASSWGLGEQETQYF.

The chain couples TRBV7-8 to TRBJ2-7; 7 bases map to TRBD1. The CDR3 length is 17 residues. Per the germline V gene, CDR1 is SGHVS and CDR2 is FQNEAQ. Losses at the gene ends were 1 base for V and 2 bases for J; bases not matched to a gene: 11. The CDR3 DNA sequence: TGTGCCAGCAGCTTAGAAGTTCAACGAAGGGGGCCCTACGAGCAGTACTTC. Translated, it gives CASSLEVQRRGPYEQYF.

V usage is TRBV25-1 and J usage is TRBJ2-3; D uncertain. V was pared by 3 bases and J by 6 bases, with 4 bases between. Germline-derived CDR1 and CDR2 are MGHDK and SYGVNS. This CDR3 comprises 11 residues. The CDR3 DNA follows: TGTGCCAGCAGTGAGGGTGATACGCAGTATTTT. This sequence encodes CASSEGDTQYF.